This T cell receptor (beta chain) was captured in a study of blood T cells in healthy people across ages. A sample-barcoded 5' primer and a J-beta primer mix were used in a second PCR of roughly 7 to 12 cycles. Each of the cDNA molecules was tagged by a template-switch adaptor with 12 random nucleotides. Each CDR3 protein gets one entry after TCRdb re-called the 5' RACE reads with MiXCR. The sample holds about 970,000 distinct CDR3 sequences, just over 50% seen once. CDR3 length: 15 amino acids. With V trimmed by 9 bases and J by 2 bases, 12 bases remained unmatched. General observations from the study: The fall in TCR beta diversity per million T cells was roughly linear with age. Investigators viewed diversity estimates from one million T cells as underestimates, the study reported.

Turning to this clonotype: Its antigen is unknown.

V gene TRBV12-3 or TRBV12-4 combines with J gene TRBJ2-7; TRBD1 aligns across 8 bases. The TCR sequence derives from a woman aged 60-75 years in good health. The sample comprised blood. DNA of the CDR3: TGTGCCAGTAAGGCCGGGACAGGCTCTCCCTACGAGCAGTACTTC. It yields the protein CASKAGTGSPYEQYF.